This T cell receptor (beta chain) was sequenced during a study of T cell repertoires in cytomegalovirus infection. Study at large: Public TCR beta signatures provided an indication of both CMV infection and a matching HLA type. Study outcomes and limitations: Of the TCR beta families, the public ones yielded a cumulative frequency that identified carriers of CMV plus the relevant HLA.

The CDR3 is 14 residues long. Losses at the gene ends were 3 bases for V and 8 bases for J; bases not matched to a gene: 7. Germline V gene lookup returns CDR1 SGHRS and CDR2 YFSETQ. TCRdb recomputed calls from the reads with MiXCR, one row per CDR3 protein. The sample lists 310,000 or so distinct CDR3 sequences; under 30% were seen once. This clonotype was seen more than once but under ten times. The antigen is not known. This TCR was sampled from a human donor in good health (CMV status not recorded). Some clones in this sample may be carry-over from other donors' samples. The genes are TRBV5-1 and TRBJ2-1, with TRBD1 matching 8 bases. Sample: PBMCs. The CDR3 coding sequence is TGCGCCAGCAGCTCGGGACAGGACATAGATGAGCAGTTCTTC. Translating gives CASSSGQDIDEQFF.